The T cell receptor (beta chain) under discussion was sequenced for a study of blood T cell repertoires in COVID-19. Study in general: The United States, Italy and Spain supplied acute and convalescent COVID-19 samples. The cDNA or gDNA used as material had been derived from T cells, B-cell-depleted T cells, or PBMCs.

CDR3 length: 17 residues. V was pared by 3 bases and J by 4 bases, with 18 bases between. Source study methods: Scientists estimated how many nucleated cells there were by amplifying reference gene primers. Profiling relied on immunoSEQ multiplex PCR, and the TCRdb table lists in-frame clones only, not all of them. The V and J calls and clone size come from that table; D and trimming were worked out from the DNA. The sample shows some 290,000 clones, less than 90% of them seen only once. The material sequenced was peripheral blood. The TCR originated in a woman in her thirties with COVID-19, enrolled during active disease. The chain is built from TRBV23-1 and TRBJ2-2; weak D call: TRBD1 (5 bases). TRBV23-1 is reported as an ORF; its role is uncertain. The CDR3, as DNA: TGCGCCAGCAGTCACCAATACAGGAAGCGAGCCACCGGGGAGCTGTTTTTT. Translated, it gives CASSHQYRKRATGELFF.